A single sample is the source of the 22 T cell receptor beta chains below, sequenced in a study of blood T cell repertoires in COVID-19 (dated by TCRdb to the early 2020s). The library relied on the immunoSEQ multiplex PCR assay. TCRdb limited this immuneACCESS table to in-frame rearrangements with V and J called. A share of clones is missing; checked studies link under half to unresolved V genes, and the rest is unexplained. The sample has 11,000 to 15,000 clones on record, roughly 85% of them singletons. The ten largest clonotypes hold under 25% of the sample. Sequencing was performed on peripheral blood. These receptors all stem from a woman aged 55-70 years with acute or convalescent COVID-19.

The CDR3 DNA is TGTGCCAGCAGTGACCGGGGTGAGAACACTGAAGCTTTCTTT. Protein: CASSDRGENTEAFF. This sequence joins TRBV25-1 and TRBJ1-1, with D uncertain. Trimming cost V 3 bases and J 1 base, with 9 bases left between them. Looked up from germline, CDR1 is MGHDK and CDR2 is SYGVNS. The CDR3 totals 14 residues.

The V gene is TRBV6-5, the J gene TRBJ1-2; no definite D call. Trimming pared 3 bases from V and 8 bases from J, leaving 19 bases between. The length of the CDR3 is 15 residues. Germline CDR1 and CDR2: MNHEY and SVGAGI. The CDR3 is CASSYYLSGSWGYTF. The CDR3 nucleotides read TGTGCCAGCAGTTATTACCTTTCGGGTTCCTGGGGCTACACCTTC.

V is TRBV7-2 and J is TRBJ1-2; perhaps TRBD1 as D (5 bases). V lost 1 base, J lost 4 bases, and 10 bases lay in between. The germline CDR1 and CDR2 sequences are SGHTA and FQGNSA. The CDR3 extends over 14 amino acids. The CDR3 nucleotides read TGTGCCAGCAGCTTAGTGCAGGGTGCCTATGGCTACACCTTC. This encodes CASSLVQGAYGYTF.

The chain combines TRBV4-1 with TRBJ1-5; no clear D gene. The CDR3 loop spans 17 amino acids. CDR1 and CDR2 (germline): MGHRA, YSYEKL. Trimming stripped 2 bases from V and 0 bases from J, with 14 bases between. CDR3: CASSQNNIFYSNQPQHF. The CDR3 coding sequence is TGCGCCAGCAGCCAAAACAATATTTTTTATAGCAATCAGCCCCAGCATTTT.

V gene TRBV7-9 combines with J gene TRBJ2-7; D possibly corresponds to TRBD1 (6 bases). V was shortened by 1 base and J by 4 bases, with 8 bases between the two germline ends. The CDR3 has 13 residues. Germline CDR1 reads SEHNR; CDR2 reads FQNEAQ (reference sequence). The CDR3 bases are TGTGCCAGCAGCTTAGGGGGGCGGTACGAGCAGTACTTC. Encoded protein: CASSLGGRYEQYF.

The chain is built from TRBV7-2 and TRBJ2-5; TRBD1 might be the D (5 bases). CDR1 is SGHTA, CDR2 FQGNSA, per germline. This CDR3 has 14 amino acids. Trimming took 2 bases from V and 5 from J, leaving 12 bases between them. The chain's CDR3 is CASSLSQGVETQYF. CDR3 DNA sequence: TGTGCCAGCAGCTTAAGTCAGGGCGTCGAGACCCAGTACTTC.

The V and J genes are TRBV10-3 and TRBJ1-2; TRBD1 aligns across 8 bases. There are 15 residues in the CDR3. The V segment lost 0 bases and the J segment 10 bases; nucleotides outside the gene matches: 10. The V gene's germline CDR1 is ENHRY and CDR2 SYGVKD. CDR3 sequence (DNA): TGTGCCATCAGTGAGTCAGGGGGGACAGGTCCGTCCTACACCTTC. This sequence encodes CAISESGGTGPSYTF.

The chain employs TRBV6-6 and TRBJ2-1, with 10 nucleotides matching TRBD2. The CDR3 spans 11 residues. Trimming removed 8 bases from V and 8 bases from J; junction bases left unmatched: 0. CDR1 and CDR2 (germline): MNHNY, SVGAGI (reference sequence). This chain's CDR3 is CASLAGDEQFF. CDR3 coding DNA: TGTGCCAGCCTAGCGGGAGATGAGCAGTTCTTC.

This rearrangement joins TRBV5-1 to TRBJ1-4; TRBD1 matches at 7 bases. Germline V CDR1 and CDR2: SGHRS, YFSETQ. The CDR3 totals 14 residues. V was pared by 4 bases and J by 2 bases, with 2 bases of the junction left unmatched. The CDR3 reads CASSPTGTNEKLFF. For the CDR3, the DNA is TGCGCCAGCAGCCCGACAGGGACTAATGAAAAACTGTTTTTT.

This chain connects TRBV13 to TRBJ2-7, with TRBD2 matching over 8 bases. Germline V gives CDR1 PRHDT, CDR2 FYEKMQ (reference sequence). This CDR3 spans 15 amino acids. V lost 5 bases and J lost 1; bases outside the gene matches: 7. The CDR3 nucleotides read TGTGCCAGCAGCCTCCCGATAGCGGGATCCTACGAGCAGTACTTC. It encodes CASSLPIAGSYEQYF.

This chain links TRBV6-5 with TRBJ1-4; a possible D gene is TRBD1 (5 bases). The ends were cut back, 1 base at V and 12 bases at J, with 18 bases in the middle. The CDR3 is 15 amino acids. Germline loops: CDR1 MNHEY, CDR2 SVGAGI. The CDR3 sequence: CASSYFRALPSELFF. The CDR3 DNA follows: TGTGCCAGCAGTTACTTCAGGGCCCTACCCTCAGAACTGTTTTTT.

The CDR3 is CASSVQGARAQETQYF. CDR3 nucleotide sequence: TGTGCCAGCAGTGTACAGGGGGCGCGTGCCCAAGAGACCCAGTACTTC. The chain links TRBV28 to TRBJ2-5; 9 bases map to TRBD1. The CDR3 sequence is 16 residues long. Germline CDR1 MDHEN, CDR2 SYDVKM. The V gene end was trimmed by 5 bases and the J gene end by 1 base; junction bases not matched to a gene: 8.

The chain is built from TRBV27 and TRBJ2-7, with 9 bases fitting TRBD1. V shed 3 bases and J 11 bases; nucleotides not matched to a gene: 8. The CDR3 consists of 13 residues. Per the germline V gene, CDR1 is MNHEY and CDR2 is SMNVEV (reference sequence). This chain's CDR3 is CASSFRDRARKYF. CDR3 DNA sequence: TGTGCCAGCAGTTTCCGGGACAGGGCCCGAAAGTACTTC.

The chain recombines TRBV18 with TRBJ1-5; TRBD1 is a possible D gene (5 bases). Germline V gene lookup returns CDR1 KGHSH and CDR2 LQKENI. The V and J ends lost 4 bases and 7 bases respectively, with 20 bases between them. CDR3 size: 16 residues. The CDR3: CASSLLSVGGEQPQHF. The CDR3 DNA reads TGTGCCAGCTCACTCCTATCCGTTGGAGGGGAACAGCCCCAGCATTTT.

This clone was seen once. This chain links TRBV3-1 (or the pseudogene TRBV3-2) with TRBJ2-3, with 7 bases aligning to TRBD2. Germline CDR1 and CDR2: LGHDT and YNNKEL (reference sequence). The CDR3 runs 16 residues. Trimming at V came to 6 bases and at J to 0 bases, leaving 9 bases not matched to a gene. Here the CDR3 DNA reads TGTGCCAGCAGTCTACGCGGCGGGGGAAGCACAGATACGCAGTATTTT. Translation gives CASSLRGGGSTDTQYF.

The rearrangement uses TRBV3-1 (or the pseudogene TRBV3-2) and TRBJ2-6; D is possibly TRBD2 (6 bases). The CDR3 is 14 residues long. Germline V CDR1 and CDR2: LGHDT, YNNKEL (reference sequence). The V and J ends lost 4 bases and 4 bases respectively, with 8 bases between them. The CDR3 nucleotides are TGTGCCAGCAGCCTCCGGGGGGGGGCCAACGTCCTGACTTTC. The encoded protein is CASSLRGGANVLTF.

The table lists this clone with a count of one. The V call is TRBV5-1, the J call TRBJ1-1; a weak D match, TRBD1 (5 bases). Trimming removed 2 bases from V and 0 bases from J, with 8 bases in between. This CDR3 comprises 14 residues. CDR1 is SGHRS and CDR2 is YFSETQ in the germline V gene. Here the CDR3 reads CASSFKGLNTEAFF. The CDR3 region has the DNA TGCGCCAGCAGCTTTAAGGGGTTGAACACTGAAGCTTTCTTT. Based on the CDR3 plus reference TRBV5-1 and TRBJ1-1, the full variable domain is KAGVTQTPRYLIKTRGQQVTLSCSPISGHRSVSWYQQTPGQGLQFLFEYFSETQRNKGNFPGRFSGRQFSNSRSEMNVSTLELGDSALYLCASSFKGLNTEAFFGQGTRLTVV.

The chain employs TRBV5-1 and TRBJ2-1, with a tentative D call TRBD2 (6 bases). Germline CDR1 SGHRS, CDR2 YFSETQ. Trimming took 2 bases from V and 2 from J, leaving 14 bases between them. The CDR3 is 16 amino acids. The CDR3 loop is CASSLQAGEPYNEQFF. DNA of the CDR3: TGCGCCAGCAGCTTACAAGCGGGCGAACCCTACAATGAGCAGTTCTTC.

This clone appeared once. As DNA, the CDR3 is TGTGCCAGCAGCTTAGTTGGGACAGGGGGCAATCAGCCCCAGCATTTT. It yields the protein CASSLVGTGGNQPQHF. The rearrangement links TRBV7-2 to TRBJ1-5, with 10 bases aligning to TRBD1. The CDR3 is 16 amino acids. Germline values: CDR1 SGHTA, CDR2 FQGNSA. With V trimmed by 1 base and J by 2 bases, 2 bases remained unmatched.

By sample share, this clone is medium-sized (0.01 to 0.1%). The rearrangement uses TRBV24-1 and TRBJ2-3; D is perhaps TRBD1 (5 bases). This CDR3 region has 17 residues. Germline V gene lookup returns CDR1 KGHDR and CDR2 SFDVKD. The germline V and J ends were trimmed by 2 bases and 1 base, with 15 bases remaining between them. The CDR3 DNA follows: TGTGCCACCAGTGATTCGCTCGCAAGGGGCGGCACAGATACGCAGTATTTT. Translated, it gives CATSDSLARGGTDTQYF.

The chain uses TRBV11-2 and TRBJ1-4; 7 nucleotides match TRBD1. The V gene end was trimmed by 5 bases and the J gene end by 5 bases; junction bases not matched to a gene: 8. The CDR3 sequence is 15 residues long. Germline V CDR1 and CDR2: SGHAT, FQNNGV. This chain's CDR3 is CASSRRTGLNEKLFF. DNA for the CDR3: TGTGCCAGCAGCCGAAGGACAGGCTTGAATGAAAAACTGTTTTTT.

This clone has just a few counts. The V call is TRBV5-1, the J call TRBJ2-3; tentative D call: TRBD1 (6 bases). Deletions cut 4 bases from V and 1 base from J, with 16 bases between. The CDR3 loop spans 16 amino acids. Per germline, CDR1 SGHRS and CDR2 YFSETQ. The chain's CDR3 is CASSGMGAQGTDTQYF. In DNA, the CDR3 is TGCGCCAGCAGCGGAATGGGGGCGCAGGGCACAGATACGCAGTATTTT. The full variable domain, rest sourced from reference TRBV5-1 and TRBJ2-3, is KAGVTQTPRYLIKTRGQQVTLSCSPISGHRSVSWYQQTPGQGLQFLFEYFSETQRNKGNFPGRFSGRQFSNSRSEMNVSTLELGDSALYLCASSGMGAQGTDTQYFGPGTRLTVL.